These 29 T cell receptor beta chains came from one sample sequenced in a study of cytomegalovirus exposure and HLA in healthy donors listed by TCRdb under 2017. The library came from the immunoSEQ multiplex PCR assay. For the multiplex PCR, a mixture combining 60 forward primers for TCR Vbeta segments and 13 reverse primers for TCR Jbeta segments was used. TCRdb took over this immuneACCESS table, retaining in-frame rearrangements with V and J assigned. Such tables are incomplete; in checked studies, under half of the missing clones stem from an unresolved V gene, and the remainder is unexplained. The sample table shows about 140,000 clones, and about three quarters are seen once. Jointly, the top ten make up approximately 2% of the sample. The sample was PBMCs. These receptors all stem from a man aged 40-55 years in good health and CMV-seronegative.

The chain carries TRBV5-1 and TRBJ2-7; 8 bases are a match to TRBD2. Unmatched junction bases numbered 3, after V lost 4 bases and J lost 0 bases. The germline V gene encodes CDR1 SGHRS and CDR2 YFSETQ. The CDR3 consists of 14 residues. CDR3 coding DNA: TGCGCCAGCAGCCCGGGAGGGAGCTCCTACGAGCAGTACTTC. This encodes CASSPGGSSYEQYF.

V and J are TRBV6-5 and TRBJ2-7, with TRBD1 identical over 10 bases. The CDR3 spans 15 residues. Trimming removed 5 bases from V and 3 bases from J; junction bases left unmatched: 7. Germline CDR1 reads MNHEY; CDR2 reads SVGAGI. The DNA for the CDR3 is TGTGCCAGCAGTATTACCGGGACAGGGGTCTACGAGCAGTACTTC. Translation: CASSITGTGVYEQYF.

This clone showed up just a few times. This rearrangement joins TRBV27 to TRBJ2-5; 8 nucleotides match TRBD1. The J call may be faulty, since TRBJ2-7 better matches the DNA end. CDR3 length equals 12 residues. The germline V gene encodes CDR1 MNHEY and CDR2 SMNVEV (reference sequence). In nucleotides, the CDR3 is TGTGCCAGCAGTGACAGGGGAACCGAGCAGTACTTC. Amino acid sequence: CASSDRGTEQYF.

The V call is TRBV28, the J call TRBJ1-5; 8 nucleotides match TRBD1. The CDR3 covers 17 residues. The V gene's germline CDR1 is MDHEN and CDR2 SYDVKM. V lost 3 bases to trimming and J lost 0 bases; unmatched junction nucleotides: 7. The chain's CDR3 is CASSLGTGPFSNQPQHF. The CDR3 DNA follows: TGTGCCAGCAGTTTGGGGACAGGTCCTTTTAGCAATCAGCCCCAGCATTTT.

This chain links TRBV4-2 with TRBJ2-5, with 13 bases fitting TRBD2. The CDR3 consists of 16 residues. V was clipped by 1 base and J by 2 bases; unmatched bases: 1. The V gene's germline CDR1 is LGHNA and CDR2 YNFKEQ. The CDR3 DNA follows: TGTGCCAGCAGCCAAGGACTAGCGGGGGGACAAGAGACCCAGTACTTC. Residues: CASSQGLAGGQETQYF.

This chain joins TRBV27 and TRBJ1-2; D gene ambiguous. CDR1 and CDR2 from the germline V gene are MNHEY and SMNVEV (reference sequence). Trimming cost V 3 bases and J 6 bases, with 23 bases left between them. CDR3 size: 17 residues. Here the CDR3 reads CASSLKSMSNSPNGYTF. The CDR3 DNA sequence: TGTGCCAGCAGTTTGAAGAGTATGTCCAATAGCCCTAATGGCTACACCTTC.

The chain recombines TRBV27 with TRBJ2-3, with D possibly TRBD1 on 5 matching bases. The CDR3 is made up of 15 amino acids. Germline CDR1 and CDR2: MNHEY and SMNVEV (reference sequence). V lost 3 bases, J lost 3 bases, and 13 bases lay in between. CDR3 sequence (DNA): TGTGCCAGCAGTTTTATCAACCGACAGACAGATACGCAGTATTTT. Residues: CASSFINRQTDTQYF.

This rearrangement joins TRBV6-6 to TRBJ2-5, with TRBD1 matching 9 bases. Trimming took 5 bases from V and 1 from J; bases not matched to a gene: 2. The CDR3 spans 14 residues. Germline V gene data show CDR1 as MNHNY and CDR2 as SVGAGI (reference sequence). This CDR3 is CASSRTGVQETQYF. The CDR3 DNA is TGTGCCAGCAGTCGGACAGGGGTCCAAGAGACCCAGTACTTC.

CDR3 loop: CASSDGYSPLHF. CDR3 in DNA: TGCGCCAGCAGTGATGGCTATTCACCCCTCCACTTT. The chain links TRBV10-1 to TRBJ1-6; D uncertain. V lost 3 bases to trimming and J lost 8 bases, with 5 bases between them. The germline gives CDR1 WNHNN, CDR2 SYGVQD (reference sequence). CDR3 length: 12 amino acids.

CDR3 nucleotides: TGTGCCAGCAGCCACACCGATCTAGCGGGAGGGCTAGCCGGGGAGCTGTTTTTT. As protein: CASSHTDLAGGLAGELFF. The V gene is TRBV14, the J gene TRBJ2-2; 12 nucleotides agree with TRBD2. The V gene's germline CDR1 is SGHDN and CDR2 FVKESK. The CDR3 is 18 amino acids. With V trimmed by 3 bases and J by 6 bases, 11 bases remained unmatched. The full variable domain, its missing parts supplied by reference TRBV14 and TRBJ2-2, is EAGVTQFPSHSVIEKGQTVTLRCDPISGHDNLYWYRRVMGKEIKFLLHFVKESKQDESGMPNNRFLAERTGGTYSTLKVQPAELEDSGVYFCASSHTDLAGGLAGELFFGEGSRLTVL.

The chain is built from TRBV28 and TRBJ2-7; a possible D gene is TRBD1 (5 bases). The V end was cut by 6 bases, the J end by 4 bases, with 10 bases between. In germline, CDR1 is MDHEN, CDR2 SYDVKM. The CDR3 covers 12 residues. CDR3 in amino acids: CASRTQGYEQYF. In nucleotides, the CDR3 is TGTGCCAGCAGGACCCAGGGTTACGAGCAGTACTTC.

In DNA form, the CDR3 reads TGTGCCAGTAGTATGGGAGATCGGACCGGGGAGCTGTTTTTT. It yields the protein CASSMGDRTGELFF. The V and J genes are TRBV19 and TRBJ2-2, with a tentative D call TRBD2 (5 bases). This CDR3 is 14 amino acids long. The germline V gene encodes CDR1 LNHDA and CDR2 SQIVND (reference sequence). V was clipped by 3 bases and J by 5 bases, with 10 bases between them.

This rearrangement joins TRBV19 to TRBJ2-3, with D unclear. This CDR3 spans 16 amino acids. Trimming took off 1 base at V and 2 bases at J, with 13 bases between the two ends. Germline lookup yields CDR1 LNHDA and CDR2 SQIVND (reference sequence). The CDR3 region is CASSIVAPPSTDTQYF. The CDR3 DNA follows: TGTGCCAGTAGTATAGTAGCCCCCCCATCCACAGATACGCAGTATTTT.

This clone was seen only a few times. The chain links TRBV6-1 to TRBJ1-6, with D possibly TRBD1 on 6 matching bases. Per germline, CDR1 MNHNS and CDR2 SASEGT. The CDR3 runs to 13 residues. V was clipped by 4 bases and J by 11 bases, with 12 bases between them. CDR3 region: CASSGRGGPPLHF. The CDR3, as DNA: TGTGCCAGCAGTGGAAGGGGGGGCCCACCCCTCCACTTT.

The V and J genes are TRBV9 and TRBJ2-3; 10 bases match TRBD2. The CDR3 contains 16 residues. The ends lost 0 bases at V and 3 bases at J; junction bases unmatched: 4. Germline V CDR1 and CDR2: SGDLS, YYNGEE. The DNA for the CDR3 is TGTGCCAGCAGCGTAGAGGGAGCGGGGGGGACAGATACGCAGTATTTT. Amino acid sequence: CASSVEGAGGTDTQYF.

Only one count was recorded for this clone. The gene calls are TRBV6-4 and TRBJ1-1; D uncertain. V lost 2 bases to trimming and J lost 4 bases, with 8 bases between them. This CDR3 spans 13 amino acids. Germline CDR1 MRHNA, CDR2 SNTAGT. This CDR3 reads CASSDQAGTEAFF. The DNA of the CDR3 is TGTGCCAGCAGTGACCAGGCGGGCACTGAAGCTTTCTTT.

This chain connects TRBV4-1 to TRBJ1-5; tentatively, D is TRBD1 (5 bases). This CDR3 region has 16 residues. Trimming took off 1 base at V and 5 bases at J, with 15 bases between the two ends. CDR1 MGHRA and CDR2 YSYEKL come from the germline V gene. The CDR3 is CASSQAGQGLYQPQHF. In DNA form, the CDR3 reads TGCGCCAGCAGCCAAGCCGGTCAGGGCCTCTATCAGCCCCAGCATTTT.

There are a few counts of this clone. V usage is TRBV30 and J usage is TRBJ2-3; D is ambiguous. Germline CDR1 GTSNPN, CDR2 SVGIG (reference sequence). The CDR3 has 12 residues. The V and J ends lost 0 bases and 2 bases respectively, with 3 bases between them. The chain's CDR3 is CAWSVHTDTQYF. The CDR3 coding sequence is TGTGCCTGGAGTGTACACACAGATACGCAGTATTTT.

This clone was counted between two and nine times. This chain connects TRBV4-1 to TRBJ2-7; the D gene is possibly TRBD2 (5 bases). Germline CDR1 reads MGHRA; CDR2 reads YSYEKL. V lost 1 base and J 4 bases, leaving 14 bases between the germline ends. The CDR3 is 15 residues long. CDR3 bases: TGCGCCAGCAGCCAAGGAGGTAGCGCTACTTACGAGCAGTACTTC. It yields the protein CASSQGGSATYEQYF.

This chain joins TRBV19 and TRBJ2-3; a possible D gene is TRBD1 (5 bases). The germline V gene has CDR1 LNHDA and CDR2 SQIVND (reference sequence). The CDR3 totals 14 residues. With 5 bases removed from V and 4 bases from J, the gap between germline ends came to 13 bases. This CDR3 is CASSPGTGADTQYF. The CDR3 nucleotides are TGTGCCAGTAGTCCCGGCACAGGAGCAGATACGCAGTATTTT.

The chain links TRBV28 to TRBJ1-1, with 9 bases lining up with TRBD1. V lost 7 bases to trimming and J lost 0 bases; unmatched junction nucleotides: 9. The length of the CDR3 is 16 residues. Germline CDR1 MDHEN, CDR2 SYDVKM. The CDR3 DNA sequence: TGTGCCAGCAAGGGATCACAGGGGGCGGTGAACACTGAAGCTTTCTTT. Translated, it gives CASKGSQGAVNTEAFF.

The V gene is TRBV10-3, the J gene TRBJ1-1; 7 positions agree with TRBD1. After removal of 8 bases from V and 5 bases from J, the junction contained 11 bases not matched to a gene. The length of the CDR3 is 14 residues. From germline, CDR1 is ENHRY and CDR2 SYGVKD. CDR3 nucleotides: TGTGCCATCGGAGAGGGGGCGGGTAAGACTGAAGCTTTCTTT. Its translation: CAIGEGAGKTEAFF.

The chain employs TRBV4-1 and TRBJ2-7; D possibly corresponds to TRBD2 (6 bases). There are 16 residues in the CDR3. Between the trimmed V and J ends, which lost 0 bases and 4 bases, there was a span of 16 bases. Germline CDR1 MGHRA, CDR2 YSYEKL. The CDR3 loop is CASSQDTGEKRYEQYF. DNA for the CDR3: TGCGCCAGCAGCCAAGATACGGGGGAGAAGAGGTACGAGCAGTACTTC.

Notes on this clone: One junction end disagrees with the germline gene, perhaps due to a read error. The V call is TRBV7-9, the J call TRBJ2-7, with 11 bases that match TRBD1. Germline assignment: CDR1 SEHNR and CDR2 FQNEAQ (reference sequence). The CDR3 is 15 residues long. As DNA, the CDR3 is TGTTCCAGCAGCTTCGGGACAGGGGGTTCCTACGAGCAGTACTTC. Translated, it gives CSSSFGTGGSYEQYF.

Note on this clone: The junction departs from germline at one end; a sequencing error may be responsible. The sample carries other DNA sequences with the same CDR3. The V and J genes are TRBV19 and TRBJ1-1; unclear D gene. Per the germline V gene, CDR1 is LNHDA and CDR2 is SQIVND (reference sequence). The CDR3 loop spans 13 amino acids. In DNA, the CDR3 is TGTGCCAGTAGTATAGACGGGGTCACTGAAGCCTTCTTT. Translating it yields CASSIDGVTEAFF.

There are a few counts of this clone. The chain joins TRBV11-3 to TRBJ2-5; no definite D call. CDR3 length: 12 amino acids. CDR1 and CDR2 from the germline V gene are SGHNT and YENEEA. V lost 5 bases to trimming and J lost 5 bases, with 9 bases between them. The CDR3 sequence: CASSANGETQYF. CDR3 in DNA: TGTGCCAGCAGCGCCAACGGGGAGACCCAGTACTTC.

V and J are TRBV5-1 and TRBJ2-3; TRBD2 agrees at 10 bases. The CDR3 is 16 amino acids. The V and J ends lost 0 bases and 4 bases, in that order; junction bases with no gene match: 5. Per germline, CDR1 SGHRS and CDR2 YFSETQ. DNA for the CDR3: TGCGCCAGCAGCTTGGAAGCGGGGGGGCCCCCAGATACGCAGTATTTT. This codes for CASSLEAGGPPDTQYF. Complete variable domain (other parts from reference TRBV5-1 and TRBJ2-3): KAGVTQTPRYLIKTRGQQVTLSCSPISGHRSVSWYQQTPGQGLQFLFEYFSETQRNKGNFPGRFSGRQFSNSRSEMNVSTLELGDSALYLCASSLEAGGPPDTQYFGPGTRLTVL.

J is TRBJ2-5 and V is TRBV18, with 8 bases identical to TRBD1. TRBJ2-7 matches the DNA end more closely, so the J call is doubtful. The CDR3 is 16 residues long. Per germline, CDR1 KGHSH and CDR2 LQKENI. CDR3 coding DNA: TGTGCCAGCTCACCAGGGATCCAGGGGGCAAGCTACGAGCAGTACTTC. It is translated as CASSPGIQGASYEQYF.

This chain connects TRBV29-1 to TRBJ2-1; the match to TRBD2 covers 9 bases. Germline-derived CDR1 and CDR2 are SQVTM and ANQGSEA. With 6 bases clipped from V and 11 bases from J, the junction kept 23 bases outside the gene matches. This CDR3 comprises 17 residues. The CDR3 DNA sequence: TGCAGCGTAGAGAACATTAGACTAGCGGAGCCCCCCGGGAAGCAGTTCTTC. It yields the protein CSVENIRLAEPPGKQFF.